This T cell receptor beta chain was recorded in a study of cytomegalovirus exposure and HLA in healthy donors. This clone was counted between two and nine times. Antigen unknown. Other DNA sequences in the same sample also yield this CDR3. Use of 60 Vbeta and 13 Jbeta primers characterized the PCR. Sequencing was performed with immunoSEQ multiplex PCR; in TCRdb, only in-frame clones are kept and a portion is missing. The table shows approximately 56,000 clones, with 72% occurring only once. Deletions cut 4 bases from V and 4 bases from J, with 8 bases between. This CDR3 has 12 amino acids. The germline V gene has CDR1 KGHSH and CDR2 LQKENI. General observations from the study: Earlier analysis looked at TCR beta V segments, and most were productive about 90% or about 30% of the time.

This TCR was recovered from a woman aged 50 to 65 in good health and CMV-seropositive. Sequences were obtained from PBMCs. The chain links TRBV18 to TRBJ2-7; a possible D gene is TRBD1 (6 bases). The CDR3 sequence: CASSLDSYEQYF. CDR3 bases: TGTGCCAGCTCACTGGACAGTTACGAGCAGTACTTC.